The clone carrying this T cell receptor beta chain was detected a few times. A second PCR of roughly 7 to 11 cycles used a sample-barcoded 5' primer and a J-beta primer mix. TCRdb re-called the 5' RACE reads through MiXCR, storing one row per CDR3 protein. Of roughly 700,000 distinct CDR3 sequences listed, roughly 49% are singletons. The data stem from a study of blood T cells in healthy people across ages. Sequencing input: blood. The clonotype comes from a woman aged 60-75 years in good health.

In DNA form, the CDR3 reads TGTGCCAGCAGCTTAGATGAGGGGGCGGAAGCTTTCTTT. Its protein product is CASSLDEGAEAFF. V gene TRBV7-2 combines with J gene TRBJ1-1; 7 bases are a match to TRBD1. The CDR3 spans 13 residues. J was trimmed by 8 bases and V by 1 base; bases with no gene match: 4. Per germline, CDR1 SGHTA and CDR2 FQGNSA.